This TCR beta chain was captured in a study of shared clonotypes between healthy human individuals. CDR1 and CDR2 (germline): SGHTA, FQGTGA. There are 14 residues in the CDR3. The V end was cut by 1 base, the J end by 6 bases, with 9 bases between. TCRdb's copy holds only in-frame clones and misses some; the assay was immunoSEQ multiplex PCR. This sample has 2 million to 2.5 million clones; about 90% occur once, and the top ten carry about 0.41%. The rearrangement uses TRBV7-3 and TRBJ2-2; D remains ambiguous. Source material: naive CD4+ T cells from PBMCs. Specified subset: CD45RA+ positively selected. This receptor was taken from a young man in good health. Some clones in this sample may be carry-over from other donors' samples. CDR3 sequence (DNA): TGTGCCAGCAGCTTAAAGGTCTTTGCCGGGGAGCTGTTTTTT. Protein sequence: CASSLKVFAGELFF. The full variable domain, completed using reference TRBV7-3 and TRBJ2-2, is GAGVSQTPSNKVTEKGKYVELRCDPISGHTALYWYRQSLGQGPEFLIYFQGTGAADDSGLPNDRFFAVRPEGSVSTLKIQRTERGDSAVYLCASSLKVFAGELFFGEGSRLTVL.